The present entry profiles one T cell receptor (beta chain) with its context. Its cognate antigen is unknown. TCRdb analysed the 5' RACE reads with MiXCR anew, one entry per CDR3 protein. This table holds around 450,000 distinct CDR3 sequences, approximately 25% found once. The sample is drawn from a study of T-cell memory formation after mild COVID-19. Study context: Clusters were largely donor specific.

Findings and caveats of the study: SARS-CoV-2 specificity was not confirmed for second-wave clones peaking on day 37.

The sequenced sample was PBMCs or a T cell subset sorted from them (not recorded which). The receptor was isolated from an adult woman who had mild COVID-19 (a few samples of this study predate the infection). Cell type and time point are not known.

The CDR3 nucleotides read TGTGCCAGCACCCTGGGACTTCACACCGGGGAGCTGTTTTTT. It specifies CASTLGLHTGELFF. The chain carries TRBV12-3 or TRBV12-4 and TRBJ2-2, with D possibly matching TRBD2 (6 bases). Trimming removed 7 bases at V and 3 bases at J, with 12 bases between. The CDR3 has 14 residues.